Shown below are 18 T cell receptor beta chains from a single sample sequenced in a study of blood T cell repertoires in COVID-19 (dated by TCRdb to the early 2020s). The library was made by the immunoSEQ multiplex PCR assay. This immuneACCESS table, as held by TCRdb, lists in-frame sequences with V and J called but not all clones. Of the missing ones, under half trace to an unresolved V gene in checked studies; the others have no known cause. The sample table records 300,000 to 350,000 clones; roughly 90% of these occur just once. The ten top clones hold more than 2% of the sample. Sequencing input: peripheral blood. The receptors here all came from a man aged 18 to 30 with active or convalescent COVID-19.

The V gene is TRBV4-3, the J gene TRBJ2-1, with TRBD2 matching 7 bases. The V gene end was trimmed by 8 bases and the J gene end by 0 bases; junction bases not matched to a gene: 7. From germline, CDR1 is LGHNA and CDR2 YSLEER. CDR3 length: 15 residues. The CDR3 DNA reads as TGCGCCAGCGGGGCGGGAGACCCCTCCTACAATGAGCAGTTCTTC. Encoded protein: CASGAGDPSYNEQFF.

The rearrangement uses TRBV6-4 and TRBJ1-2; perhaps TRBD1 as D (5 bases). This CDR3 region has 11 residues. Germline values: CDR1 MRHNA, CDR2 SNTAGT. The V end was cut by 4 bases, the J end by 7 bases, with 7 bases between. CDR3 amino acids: CASSVQGGYTF. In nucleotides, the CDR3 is TGTGCCAGCAGTGTTCAGGGTGGCTACACCTTC.

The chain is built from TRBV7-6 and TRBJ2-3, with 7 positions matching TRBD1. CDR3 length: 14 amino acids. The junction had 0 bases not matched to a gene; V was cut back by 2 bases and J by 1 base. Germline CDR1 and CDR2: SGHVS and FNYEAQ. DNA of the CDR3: TGTGCCAGCAGCTTACAGGGGGGCACAGATACGCAGTATTTT. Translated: CASSLQGGTDTQYF.

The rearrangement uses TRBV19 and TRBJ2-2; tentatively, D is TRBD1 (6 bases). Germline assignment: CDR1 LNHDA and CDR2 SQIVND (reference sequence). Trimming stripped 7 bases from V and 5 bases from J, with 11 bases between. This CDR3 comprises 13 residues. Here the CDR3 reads CASTKRGTGELFF. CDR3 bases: TGTGCCAGTACCAAGAGGGGGACCGGGGAGCTGTTTTTT.

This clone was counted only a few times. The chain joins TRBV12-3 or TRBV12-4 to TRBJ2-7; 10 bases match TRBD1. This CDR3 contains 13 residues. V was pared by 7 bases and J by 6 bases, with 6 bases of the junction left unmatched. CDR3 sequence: CASTRGQGTEQYF. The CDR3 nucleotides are TGTGCCAGCACGCGGGGACAGGGGACCGAGCAGTACTTC.

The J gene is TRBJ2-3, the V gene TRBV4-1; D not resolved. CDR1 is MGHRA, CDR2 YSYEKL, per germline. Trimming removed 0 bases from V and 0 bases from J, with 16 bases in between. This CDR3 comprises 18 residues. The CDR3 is CASSQERWAEPSTDTQYF. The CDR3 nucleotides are TGCGCCAGCAGCCAAGAACGGTGGGCAGAGCCTAGCACAGATACGCAGTATTTT.

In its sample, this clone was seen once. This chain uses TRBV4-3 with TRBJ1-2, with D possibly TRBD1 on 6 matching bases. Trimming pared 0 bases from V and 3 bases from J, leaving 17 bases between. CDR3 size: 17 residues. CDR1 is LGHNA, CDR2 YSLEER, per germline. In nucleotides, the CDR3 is TGCGCCAGCAGCCAAGAGCTTGCAGGGACAATTTACTATGGCTACACCTTC. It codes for CASSQELAGTIYYGYTF.

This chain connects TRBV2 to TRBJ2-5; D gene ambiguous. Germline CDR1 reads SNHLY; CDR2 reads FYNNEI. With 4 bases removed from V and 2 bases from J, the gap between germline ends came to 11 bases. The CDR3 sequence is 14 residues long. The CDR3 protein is CASSVEPRQETQYF. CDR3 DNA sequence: TGTGCCAGCAGTGTAGAGCCGAGACAAGAGACCCAGTACTTC.

The CDR3 DNA sequence: TGTGCCAGCAGCTTTCCGAGCGGGGGGGACTACAATGAGCAGTTCTTC. The encoded protein is CASSFPSGGDYNEQFF. The chain joins TRBV7-9 to TRBJ2-1; 10 bases fit TRBD2. V lost 3 bases to trimming and J lost 3 bases; unmatched junction nucleotides: 5. CDR1 is SEHNR, CDR2 FQNEAQ, per germline (reference sequence). CDR3 length: 16 amino acids. The whole variable domain, filled in from reference TRBV7-9 and TRBJ2-1, reads DTGVSQNPRHKITKRGQNVTFRCDPISEHNRLYWYRQTLGQGPEFLTYFQNEAQLEKSRLLSDRFSAERPKGSFSTLEIQRTEQGDSAMYLCASSFPSGGDYNEQFFGPGTRLTVL.

The CDR3 region has the DNA TGTGCCAGCAGCTTATCAGGGGTTAAGAACACTGAAGCTTTCTTT. Translation gives CASSLSGVKNTEAFF. The V gene is TRBV7-9, the J gene TRBJ1-1; tentative D call: TRBD1 (6 bases). CDR3 length: 15 residues. V was trimmed by 2 bases and J by 1 base, leaving 11 bases between them. Germline-derived CDR1 and CDR2 are SEHNR and FQNEAQ (reference sequence).

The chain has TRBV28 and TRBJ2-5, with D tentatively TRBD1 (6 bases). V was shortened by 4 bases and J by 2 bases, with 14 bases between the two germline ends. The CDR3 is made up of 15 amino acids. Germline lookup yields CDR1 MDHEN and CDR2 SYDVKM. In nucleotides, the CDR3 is TGTGCCAGCAGTTCTAGGGGGTTTGGACAAGAGACCCAGTACTTC. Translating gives CASSSRGFGQETQYF. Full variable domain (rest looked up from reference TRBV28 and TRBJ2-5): DVKVTQSSRYLVKRTGEKVFLECVQDMDHENMFWYRQDPGLGLRLIYFSYDVKMKEKGDIPEGYSVSREKKERFSLILESASTNQTSMYLCASSSRGFGQETQYFGPGTRLLVL.

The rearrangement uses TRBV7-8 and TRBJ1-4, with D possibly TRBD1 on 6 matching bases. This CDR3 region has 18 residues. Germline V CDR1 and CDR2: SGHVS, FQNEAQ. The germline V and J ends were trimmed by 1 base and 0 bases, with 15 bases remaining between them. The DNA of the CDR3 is TGTGCCAGCAGCTTAGTGGGACATCGATATGCAACTAATGAAAAACTGTTTTTT. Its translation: CASSLVGHRYATNEKLFF.

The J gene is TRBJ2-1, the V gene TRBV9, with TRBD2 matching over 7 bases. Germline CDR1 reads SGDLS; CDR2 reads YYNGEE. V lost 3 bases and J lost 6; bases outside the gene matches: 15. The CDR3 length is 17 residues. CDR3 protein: CASSGTRDSGGLNEQFF. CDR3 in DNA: TGTGCCAGCAGCGGAACCCGGGACTCGGGGGGACTCAATGAGCAGTTCTTC.

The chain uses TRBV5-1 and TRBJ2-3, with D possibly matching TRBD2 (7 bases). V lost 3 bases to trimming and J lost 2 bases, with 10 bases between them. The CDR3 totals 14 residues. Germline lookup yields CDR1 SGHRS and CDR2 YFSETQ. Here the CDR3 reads CASSSGGPTDTQYF. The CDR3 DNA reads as TGCGCCAGCAGCTCGGGGGGCCCCACAGATACGCAGTATTTT.

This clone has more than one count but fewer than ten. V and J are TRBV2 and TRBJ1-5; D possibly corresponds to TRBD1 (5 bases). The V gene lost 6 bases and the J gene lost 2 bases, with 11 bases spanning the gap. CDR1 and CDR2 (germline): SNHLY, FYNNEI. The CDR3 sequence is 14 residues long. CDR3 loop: CASRDPQGNQPQHF. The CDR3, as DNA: TGTGCCAGCAGAGACCCACAGGGCAATCAGCCCCAGCATTTT.

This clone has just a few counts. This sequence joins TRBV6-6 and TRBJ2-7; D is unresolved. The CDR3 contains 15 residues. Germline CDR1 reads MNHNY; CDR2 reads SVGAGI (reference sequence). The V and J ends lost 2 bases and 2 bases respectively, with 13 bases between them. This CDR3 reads CASSYMGLQTYEQYF. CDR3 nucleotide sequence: TGTGCCAGCAGTTACATGGGCCTACAAACCTACGAGCAGTACTTC.

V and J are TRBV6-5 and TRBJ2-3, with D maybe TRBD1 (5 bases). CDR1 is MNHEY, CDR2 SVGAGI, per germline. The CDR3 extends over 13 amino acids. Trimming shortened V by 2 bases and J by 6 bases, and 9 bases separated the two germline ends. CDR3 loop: CASSYIQADTQYF. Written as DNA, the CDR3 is TGTGCCAGCAGTTACATACAGGCCGATACGCAGTATTTT.

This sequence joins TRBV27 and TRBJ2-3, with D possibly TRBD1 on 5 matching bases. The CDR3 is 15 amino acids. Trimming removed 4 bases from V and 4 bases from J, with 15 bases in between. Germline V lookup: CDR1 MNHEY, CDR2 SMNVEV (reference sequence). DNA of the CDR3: TGTGCCAGCAGTTCAGGGCCTCTCCTCCCAGATACGCAGTATTTT. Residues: CASSSGPLLPDTQYF.